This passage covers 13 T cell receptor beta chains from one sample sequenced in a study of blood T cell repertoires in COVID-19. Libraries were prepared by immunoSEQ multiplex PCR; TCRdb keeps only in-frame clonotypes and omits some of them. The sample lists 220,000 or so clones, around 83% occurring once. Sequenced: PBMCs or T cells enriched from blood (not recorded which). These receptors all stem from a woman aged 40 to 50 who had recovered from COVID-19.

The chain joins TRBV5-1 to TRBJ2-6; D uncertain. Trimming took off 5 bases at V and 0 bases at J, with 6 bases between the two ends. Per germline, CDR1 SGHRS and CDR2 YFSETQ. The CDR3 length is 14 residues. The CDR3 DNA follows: TGCGCCAGCAGTATGAGCTCTGGGGCCAACGTCCTGACTTTC. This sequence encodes CASSMSSGANVLTF.

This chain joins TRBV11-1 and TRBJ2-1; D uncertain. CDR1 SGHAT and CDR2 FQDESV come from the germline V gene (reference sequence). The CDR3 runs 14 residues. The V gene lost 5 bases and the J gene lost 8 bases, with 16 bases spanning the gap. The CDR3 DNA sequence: TGTGCCAGCAGCCGCCTTTCGGGTAACGATGAGCAGTTCTTC. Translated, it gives CASSRLSGNDEQFF.

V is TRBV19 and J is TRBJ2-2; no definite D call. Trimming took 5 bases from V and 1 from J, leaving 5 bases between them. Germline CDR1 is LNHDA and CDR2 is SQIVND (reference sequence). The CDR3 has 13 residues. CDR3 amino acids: CASSYLNTGELFF. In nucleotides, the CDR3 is TGTGCCAGTAGTTACTTGAACACCGGGGAGCTGTTTTTT.

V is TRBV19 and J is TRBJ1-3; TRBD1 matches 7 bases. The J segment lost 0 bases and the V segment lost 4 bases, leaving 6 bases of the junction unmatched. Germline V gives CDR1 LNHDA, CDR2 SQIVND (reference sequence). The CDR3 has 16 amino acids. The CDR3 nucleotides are TGTGCCAGTAGTAAGGGGACAGCGAGCTCTGGAAACACCATATATTTT. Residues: CASSKGTASSGNTIYF.

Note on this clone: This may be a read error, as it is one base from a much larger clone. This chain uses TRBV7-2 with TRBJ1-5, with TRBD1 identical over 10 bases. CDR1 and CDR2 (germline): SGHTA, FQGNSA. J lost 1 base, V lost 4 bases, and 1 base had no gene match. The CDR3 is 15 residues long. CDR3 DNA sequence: TGTGCCAGCAGCTCGGGACAGGGGAGCAATCAGCCCCAGCATTTT. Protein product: CASSSGQGSNQPQHF. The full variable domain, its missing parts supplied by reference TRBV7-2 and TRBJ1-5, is GAGVSQSPSNKVTEKGKDVELRCDPISGHTALYWYRQSLGQGLEFLIYFQGNSAPDKSGLPSDRFSAERTGGSVSTLTIQRTQQEDSAVYLCASSSGQGSNQPQHFGDGTRLSIL.

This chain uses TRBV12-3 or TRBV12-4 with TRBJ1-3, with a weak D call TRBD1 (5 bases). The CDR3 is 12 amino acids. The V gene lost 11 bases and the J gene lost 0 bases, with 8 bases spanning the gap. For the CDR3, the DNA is TGTGCCGGCGGGGGCTCTGGAAACACCATATATTTT. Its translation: CAGGGSGNTIYF.

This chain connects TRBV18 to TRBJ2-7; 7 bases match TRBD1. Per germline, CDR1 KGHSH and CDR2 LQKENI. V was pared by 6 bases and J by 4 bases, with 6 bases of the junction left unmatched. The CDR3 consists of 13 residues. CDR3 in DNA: TGTGCCAGCTCCCCCGGGACAGATTACGAGCAGTACGTC. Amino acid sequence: CASSPGTDYEQYV.

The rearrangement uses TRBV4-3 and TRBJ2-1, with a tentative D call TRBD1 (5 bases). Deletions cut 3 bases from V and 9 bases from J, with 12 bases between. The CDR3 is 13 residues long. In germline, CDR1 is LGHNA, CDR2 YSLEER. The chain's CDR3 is CASSQTKQGEQFF. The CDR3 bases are TGCGCCAGCAGCCAGACGAAGCAGGGTGAGCAGTTCTTC.

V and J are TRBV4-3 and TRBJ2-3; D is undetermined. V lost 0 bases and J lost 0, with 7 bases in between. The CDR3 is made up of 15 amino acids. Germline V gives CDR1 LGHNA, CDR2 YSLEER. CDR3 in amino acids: CASSQESVSTDTQYF. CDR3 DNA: TGCGCCAGCAGCCAAGAATCGGTTAGCACAGATACGCAGTATTTT.

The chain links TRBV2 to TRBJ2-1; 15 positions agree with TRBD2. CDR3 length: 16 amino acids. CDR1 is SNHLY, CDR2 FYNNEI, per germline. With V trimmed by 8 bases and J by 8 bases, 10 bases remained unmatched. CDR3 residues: CASGSRTSGRADEQFF. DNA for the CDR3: TGTGCCAGCGGATCTCGGACTAGCGGGAGGGCGGATGAGCAGTTCTTC.

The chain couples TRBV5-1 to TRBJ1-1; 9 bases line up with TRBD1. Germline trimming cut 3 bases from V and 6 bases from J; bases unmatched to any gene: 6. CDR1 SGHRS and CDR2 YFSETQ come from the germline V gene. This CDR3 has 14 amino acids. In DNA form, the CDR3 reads TGCGCCAGCAGCTGGGGACAGGGAGCAGCTGAAGCTTTCTTT. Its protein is CASSWGQGAAEAFF.

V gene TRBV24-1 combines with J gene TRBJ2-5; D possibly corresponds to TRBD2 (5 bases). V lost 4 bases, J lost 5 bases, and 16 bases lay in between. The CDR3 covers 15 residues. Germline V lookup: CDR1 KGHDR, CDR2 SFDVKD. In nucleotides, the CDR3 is TGTGCCACCAGTGACCCTACTAGTGCTCGGGAGACCCAGTACTTC. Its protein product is CATSDPTSARETQYF.

Here the CDR3 DNA reads TGCGCCAGCAGCGCGGGGACTGAAGCTTTCTTT. Translating it yields CASSAGTEAFF. The V call is TRBV5-1, the J call TRBJ1-1; no firm D call. Germline V gene data show CDR1 as SGHRS and CDR2 as YFSETQ. V was cut by 4 bases and J by 5 bases, with 6 bases left in between. The CDR3 is 11 residues long.